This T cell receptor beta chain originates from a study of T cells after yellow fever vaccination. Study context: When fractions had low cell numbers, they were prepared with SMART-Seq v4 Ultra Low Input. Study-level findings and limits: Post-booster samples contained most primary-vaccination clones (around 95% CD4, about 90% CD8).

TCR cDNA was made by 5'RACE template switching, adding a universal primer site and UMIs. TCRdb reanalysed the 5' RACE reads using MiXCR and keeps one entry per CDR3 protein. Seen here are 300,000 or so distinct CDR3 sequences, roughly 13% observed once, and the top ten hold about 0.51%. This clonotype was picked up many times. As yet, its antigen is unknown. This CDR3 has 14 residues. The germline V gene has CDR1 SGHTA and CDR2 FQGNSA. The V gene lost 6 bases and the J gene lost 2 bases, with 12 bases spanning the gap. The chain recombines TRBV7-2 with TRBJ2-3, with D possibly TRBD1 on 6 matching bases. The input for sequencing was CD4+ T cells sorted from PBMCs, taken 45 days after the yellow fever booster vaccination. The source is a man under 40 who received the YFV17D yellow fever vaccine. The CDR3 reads CASSPGQSTDTQYF. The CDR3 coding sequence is TGTGCCAGCAGTCCAGGACAGTCCACAGATACGCAGTATTTT.